Below are 20 T cell receptor beta chains sequenced from a single sample in a study of blood T cell repertoires in COVID-19. Assay: immunoSEQ multiplex PCR; the TCRdb copy retains only in-frame clones and omits some. This table holds under 80,000 clones, around three quarters found once. Sample: peripheral blood. All receptors come from a human donor in a cohort sampled during active COVID-19.

The chain carries TRBV7-9 and TRBJ1-5; possible D gene TRBD1, 6 bases. V shed 3 bases and J shed 4 bases, with 7 bases lying between them. The CDR3 loop spans 13 amino acids. Germline V gene data show CDR1 as SEHNR and CDR2 as FQNEAQ (reference sequence). Written as DNA, the CDR3 is TGTGCCAGCAGCTTGCAGGGGAATCAGCCCCAGCATTTT. It specifies CASSLQGNQPQHF.

J is TRBJ2-6 and V is TRBV6-4; TRBD1 is a possible D gene (6 bases). Trimming cost V 6 bases and J 0 bases, with 15 bases left between them. Germline CDR1 and CDR2: MRHNA and SNTAGT. This CDR3 comprises 17 residues. The CDR3 here is CASSSRTAVSGANVLTF. The CDR3 region has the DNA TGTGCCAGCAGCTCCCGGACAGCGGTCTCTGGGGCCAACGTCCTGACTTTC.

J is TRBJ1-2 and V is TRBV6-5, with 7 bases fitting TRBD1. The germline V gene encodes CDR1 MNHEY and CDR2 SVGAGI. The CDR3 consists of 13 residues. V dropped 6 bases and J dropped 4; count of bases not matched to a gene: 5. CDR3 DNA: TGTGCCAGCAGGGGTCAGGGGGTCTATGGCTACACCTTC. This codes for CASRGQGVYGYTF.

V is TRBV6-6 and J is TRBJ2-2, with a possible D match to TRBD1 (6 bases). With 6 bases removed from V and 4 bases from J, the gap between germline ends came to 9 bases. Looked up from germline, CDR1 is MNHNY and CDR2 is SVGAGI (reference sequence). This CDR3 contains 13 residues. The CDR3 is CASRAGVTGELFF. DNA for the CDR3: TGTGCCAGCAGGGCAGGGGTCACCGGGGAGCTGTTTTTT.

The table lists this clone with a few counts. The chain links TRBV7-9 to TRBJ2-3; tentatively, D is TRBD2 (5 bases). The germline V gene encodes CDR1 SEHNR and CDR2 FQNEAQ (reference sequence). Deletions cut 4 bases from V and 1 base from J, with 21 bases between. The CDR3 is made up of 18 amino acids. CDR3 protein: CASSSRGQANLRTDTQYF. The CDR3, as DNA: TGTGCCAGCAGCTCGAGAGGGCAGGCGAACCTTCGCACAGATACGCAGTATTTT.

This sequence joins TRBV7-8 and TRBJ2-3; TRBD1 matches 10 bases. With V trimmed by 5 bases and J by 4 bases, 12 bases remained unmatched. This CDR3 has 17 residues. The V gene's germline CDR1 is SGHVS and CDR2 FQNEAQ. CDR3 loop: CASSQAAGTGAADTQYF. Written as DNA, the CDR3 is TGTGCCAGCAGCCAAGCCGCCGGGACAGGGGCGGCAGATACGCAGTATTTT.

This clone has only a few counts. This chain links TRBV19 with TRBJ2-1; a possible D gene is TRBD2 (6 bases). CDR3 length: 14 residues. Trimming shortened V by 3 bases and J by 2 bases, and 8 bases separated the two germline ends. CDR1 is LNHDA and CDR2 is SQIVND in the germline V gene (reference sequence). CDR3 DNA: TGTGCCAGTAGTATTGGGGGGACCTACAATGAGCAGTTCTTC. This gives the protein CASSIGGTYNEQFF. The whole variable domain, remainder taken from reference TRBV19 and TRBJ2-1, is DGGITQSPKYLFRKEGQNVTLSCEQNLNHDAMYWYRQDPGQGLRLIYYSQIVNDFQKGDIAEGYSVSREKKESFPLTVTSAQKNPTAFYLCASSIGGTYNEQFFGPGTRLTVL.

The chain uses TRBV9 and TRBJ2-1; TRBD2 agrees at 9 bases. V shed 3 bases, J shed 5 bases, and the junction held 9 bases outside the gene matches. Germline CDR1 is SGDLS and CDR2 is YYNGEE. The CDR3 is 16 residues long. CDR3 protein: CASSARLAAFDNEQFF. Written as DNA, the CDR3 is TGTGCCAGCAGCGCCAGACTAGCGGCTTTTGACAATGAGCAGTTCTTC.

CDR3 nucleotide sequence: TGTGCCAGCAGCTTAGGCGCAGGGATTGAGCAGTTCTTC. As protein: CASSLGAGIEQFF. This chain links TRBV11-3 with TRBJ2-1; D is possibly TRBD1 (5 bases). Trimming removed 1 base at V and 9 bases at J, with 10 bases between. Germline loops: CDR1 SGHNT, CDR2 YENEEA. This CDR3 has 13 amino acids.

The chain combines TRBV19 with TRBJ2-1, with D possibly TRBD1 on 7 matching bases. The V gene's germline CDR1 is LNHDA and CDR2 SQIVND (reference sequence). CDR3 size: 17 residues. V dropped 5 bases and J dropped 4 bases, with 21 bases sitting between them. CDR3 sequence (DNA): TGTGCCAGTAGTCCCCGAGGGGGCAGCGGGCCTTACAATGAGCAGTTCTTC. It codes for CASSPRGGSGPYNEQFF. Together with reference TRBV19 and TRBJ2-1, the CDR3 gives the full variable domain: DGGITQSPKYLFRKEGQNVTLSCEQNLNHDAMYWYRQDPGQGLRLIYYSQIVNDFQKGDIAEGYSVSREKKESFPLTVTSAQKNPTAFYLCASSPRGGSGPYNEQFFGPGTRLTVL.

The CDR3 protein is CASSLMSVLPSSYNEQFF. Written as DNA, the CDR3 is TGCGCCAGCAGCCTTATGAGTGTCCTACCTAGCTCCTACAATGAGCAGTTCTTC. V is TRBV5-1 and J is TRBJ2-1; D gene uncertain. The V and J ends lost 4 bases and 0 bases respectively, with 20 bases between them. The germline V gene encodes CDR1 SGHRS and CDR2 YFSETQ. The CDR3 covers 18 residues.

The chain has TRBV6-5 and TRBJ2-1, with D perhaps matching TRBD2 (5 bases). V was trimmed by 7 bases and J by 3 bases, leaving 16 bases between them. CDR1 is MNHEY and CDR2 is SVGAGI in the germline V gene. The CDR3 extends over 15 amino acids. For the CDR3, the DNA is TGTGCCAGCACTCCCTCCGGGATCCTCTACAATGAGCAGTTCTTC. Protein product: CASTPSGILYNEQFF.

The J gene is TRBJ2-1, the V gene TRBV24-1; 7 bases match TRBD2. V dropped 11 bases and J dropped 7; count of bases not matched to a gene: 7. There are 12 residues in the CDR3. Germline V lookup: CDR1 KGHDR, CDR2 SFDVKD. As DNA, the CDR3 is TGTGCCAAAAAGACTAGCTGGAATGAGCAGTTCTTC. It specifies CAKKTSWNEQFF.

The CDR3 region is CASSQEWWGPYNEQFF. The CDR3 region has the DNA TGCGCCAGCAGCCAAGAATGGTGGGGGCCCTACAATGAGCAGTTCTTC. This chain connects TRBV4-1 to TRBJ2-1; D is perhaps TRBD1 (6 bases). The germline V gene has CDR1 MGHRA and CDR2 YSYEKL. V shed 0 bases and J shed 2 bases, with 11 bases lying between them. The CDR3 contains 16 residues.

The chain has TRBV30 and TRBJ2-5; a possible D gene is TRBD1 (5 bases). Germline CDR1 GTSNPN, CDR2 SVGIG (reference sequence). V lost 2 bases, J lost 2 bases, and 6 bases lay in between. CDR3 length: 12 amino acids. For the CDR3, the DNA is TGTGCCTGGAGTCAGGGACAAGAGACCCAGTACTTC. It yields the protein CAWSQGQETQYF.

The chain has TRBV29-1 and TRBJ2-4, with a tentative D call TRBD1 (6 bases). Looked up from germline, CDR1 is SQVTM and CDR2 is ANQGSEA. The CDR3 runs to 12 residues. Trimming shortened V by 8 bases and J by 8 bases, and 16 bases separated the two germline ends. The CDR3 sequence: CSYRQPGDIQYF. The CDR3 DNA follows: TGCAGCTATAGACAGCCAGGGGACATTCAGTACTTC.

The chain links TRBV4-1 to TRBJ2-1; 12 bases agree with TRBD2. The J segment lost 8 bases and the V segment lost 0 bases, leaving 14 bases of the junction unmatched. The CDR3 is 19 residues long. From germline, CDR1 is MGHRA and CDR2 YSYEKL. DNA for the CDR3: TGCGCCAGCAGCCAAGAGAAGGATCTAGCGGGAGGGCCGGGGGATGAGCAGTTCTTC. Its protein product is CASSQEKDLAGGPGDEQFF.

This sequence joins TRBV30 and TRBJ2-1; TRBD2 agrees at 8 bases. V lost 0 bases and J lost 4; bases outside the gene matches: 5. The V gene's germline CDR1 is GTSNPN and CDR2 SVGIG (reference sequence). There are 15 residues in the CDR3. CDR3 residues: CAWSVQLADYNEQFF. The CDR3 nucleotides read TGTGCCTGGAGTGTACAACTAGCGGATTACAATGAGCAGTTCTTC. Combining the CDR3 with reference TRBV30 and TRBJ2-1 gives the whole variable domain SQTIHQWPATLVQPVGSPLSLECTVEGTSNPNLYWYRQAAGRGLQLLFYSVGIGQISSEVPQNLSASRPQDRQFILSSKKLLLSDSGFYLCAWSVQLADYNEQFFGPGTRLTVL.

The chain has TRBV6-1 and TRBJ2-3; D unresolved. Trimming took 1 base from V and 7 from J, leaving 6 bases between them. This CDR3 is 12 amino acids long. CDR1 is MNHNS and CDR2 is SASEGT in the germline V gene. In nucleotides, the CDR3 is TGTGCCAGCAGTGAAGTCCCATATACGCAGTATTTT. Translating it yields CASSEVPYTQYF.

This rearrangement joins TRBV7-2 to TRBJ2-3, with 13 bases matching TRBD2. Losses at the gene ends were 0 bases for V and 6 bases for J; bases not matched to a gene: 9. Germline V gives CDR1 SGHTA, CDR2 FQGNSA. This CDR3 is 18 amino acids long. CDR3 nucleotide sequence: TGTGCCAGCAGCTTAGCCCTAGGACTAGCGGGAGCTGATGATACGCAGTATTTT. Its protein is CASSLALGLAGADDTQYF.